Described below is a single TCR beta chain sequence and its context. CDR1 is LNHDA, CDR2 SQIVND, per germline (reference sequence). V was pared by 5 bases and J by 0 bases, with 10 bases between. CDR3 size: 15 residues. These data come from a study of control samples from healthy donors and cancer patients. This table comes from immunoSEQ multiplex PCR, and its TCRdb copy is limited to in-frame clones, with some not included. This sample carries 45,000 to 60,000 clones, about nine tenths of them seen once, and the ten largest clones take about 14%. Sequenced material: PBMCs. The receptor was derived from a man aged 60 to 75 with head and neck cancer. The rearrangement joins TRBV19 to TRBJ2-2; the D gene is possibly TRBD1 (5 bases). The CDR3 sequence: CASSWGRANTGELFF. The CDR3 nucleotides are TGTGCCAGTAGTTGGGGCAGAGCGAACACCGGGGAGCTGTTTTTT.